This TCR beta chain derives from a study of blood T cell repertoires in COVID-19. Assay used: immunoSEQ multiplex PCR; TCRdb lists only in-frame clones, some missing. The sample holds about 88,000 clones; about 90% are singletons and the top ten take roughly 15%. This CDR3 region has 15 residues. Trimming cost V 4 bases and J 3 bases; bases outside gene matches: 6. CDR1 is MNHEY and CDR2 is SVGAGI in the germline V gene. This clone was picked up one time. Material: peripheral blood. The chain links TRBV6-5 to TRBJ1-5; 7 nucleotides line up with TRBD1. The sequence was collected from a male donor with acute or convalescent COVID-19. CDR3 sequence (DNA): TGTGCCAGCAGTTCCCGACAGGGACTCAATCAGCCCCAGCATTTT. Its protein product is CASSSRQGLNQPQHF.